Detailed here is one T cell receptor (beta chain). The antigen is unknown. The sample is drawn from a study of cytomegalovirus exposure and HLA in healthy donors. The PCR was carried out with 60 Vbeta primers and 13 Jbeta primers. Repertoires were generated with immunoSEQ multiplex PCR, while TCRdb's copy carries only in-frame clones and drops some. The table lists 130,000 or so clones, approximately 77% of them singletons, with 0.75% to 0.95% in the top ten. Germline V gene sequence: CDR1 SEHNR, CDR2 FQNEAQ (reference sequence). The CDR3 is 15 amino acids. V shed 5 bases and J 1 base; nucleotides not matched to a gene: 7. Study results and limitations: Researchers left out some V segments, among them TRBV6-2 and TRBV6-3, as indistinguishable. Cytomegalovirus status, reportedly, was diagnosed with high specificity and sensitivity by the classifier.

The V call is TRBV7-9, the J call TRBJ2-5; TRBD1 matches at 7 bases. The sequence came from an older woman in good health and CMV-seronegative. What was sequenced was PBMCs. The CDR3 loop reads CASSTGTVTQETQYF. CDR3 DNA sequence: TGTGCCAGCAGCACCGGGACAGTAACCCAAGAGACCCAGTACTTC.